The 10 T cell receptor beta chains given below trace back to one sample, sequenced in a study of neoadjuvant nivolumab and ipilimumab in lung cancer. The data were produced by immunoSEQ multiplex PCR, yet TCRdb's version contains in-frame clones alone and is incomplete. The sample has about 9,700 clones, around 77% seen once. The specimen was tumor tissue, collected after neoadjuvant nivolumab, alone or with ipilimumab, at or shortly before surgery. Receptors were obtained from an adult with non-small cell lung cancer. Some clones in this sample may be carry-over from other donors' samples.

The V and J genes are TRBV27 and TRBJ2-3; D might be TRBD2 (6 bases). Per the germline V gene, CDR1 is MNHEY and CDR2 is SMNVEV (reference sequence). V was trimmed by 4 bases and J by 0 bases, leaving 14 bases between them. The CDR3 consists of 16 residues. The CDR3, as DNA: TGTGCCAGCAGTTCCAACCGGGACTCGAGCACAGATACGCAGTATTTT. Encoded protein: CASSSNRDSSTDTQYF.

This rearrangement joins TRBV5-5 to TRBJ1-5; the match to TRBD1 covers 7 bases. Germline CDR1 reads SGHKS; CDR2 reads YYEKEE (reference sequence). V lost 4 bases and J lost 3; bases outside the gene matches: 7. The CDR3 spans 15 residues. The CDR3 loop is CASSGRTGPNQPQHF. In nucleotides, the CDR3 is TGTGCCAGCAGCGGGAGGACAGGACCCAATCAGCCCCAGCATTTT.

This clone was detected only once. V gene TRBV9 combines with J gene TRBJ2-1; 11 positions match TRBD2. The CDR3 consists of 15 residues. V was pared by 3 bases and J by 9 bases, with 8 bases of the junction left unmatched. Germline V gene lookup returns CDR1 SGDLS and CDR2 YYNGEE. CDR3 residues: CASSAATSGMSEQFF. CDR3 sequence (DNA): TGTGCCAGCAGCGCAGCGACTAGCGGGATGAGTGAGCAGTTCTTC.

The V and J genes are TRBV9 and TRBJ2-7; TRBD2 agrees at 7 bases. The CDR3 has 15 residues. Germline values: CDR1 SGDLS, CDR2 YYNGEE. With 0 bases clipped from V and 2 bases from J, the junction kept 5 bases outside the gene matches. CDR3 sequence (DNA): TGTGCCAGCAGCGTAGGGGCGGGAGCCCCCTACGAGCAGTACTTC. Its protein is CASSVGAGAPYEQYF.

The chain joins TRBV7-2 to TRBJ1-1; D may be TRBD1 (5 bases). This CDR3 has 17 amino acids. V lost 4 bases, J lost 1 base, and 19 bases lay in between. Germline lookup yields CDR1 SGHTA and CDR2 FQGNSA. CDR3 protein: CASSYVQGGFRNTEAFF. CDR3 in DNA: TGTGCCAGCAGCTATGTCCAGGGAGGATTCAGGAACACTGAAGCTTTCTTT.

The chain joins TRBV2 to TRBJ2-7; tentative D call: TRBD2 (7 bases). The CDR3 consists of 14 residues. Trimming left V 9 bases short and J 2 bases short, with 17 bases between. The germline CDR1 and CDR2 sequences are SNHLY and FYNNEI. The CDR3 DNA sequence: TGTGCCAGTACCGCAGCGGGACACACCTACGAGCAGTACTTC. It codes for CASTAAGHTYEQYF.

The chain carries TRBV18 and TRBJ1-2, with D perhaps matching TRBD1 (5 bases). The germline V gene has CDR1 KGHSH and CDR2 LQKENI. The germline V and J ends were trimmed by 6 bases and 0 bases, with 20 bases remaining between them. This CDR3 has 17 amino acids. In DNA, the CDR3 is TGTGCCAGCTCGCCTGAGACCGGGACGGGACCTAACTATGGCTACACCTTC. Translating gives CASSPETGTGPNYGYTF.

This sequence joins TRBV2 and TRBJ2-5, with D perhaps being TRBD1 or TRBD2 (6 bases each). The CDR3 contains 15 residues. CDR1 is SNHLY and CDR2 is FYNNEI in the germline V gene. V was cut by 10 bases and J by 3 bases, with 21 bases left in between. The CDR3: CAKGGGERYEETQYF. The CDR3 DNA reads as TGTGCCAAAGGGGGAGGCGAGAGATACGAAGAGACCCAGTACTTC.

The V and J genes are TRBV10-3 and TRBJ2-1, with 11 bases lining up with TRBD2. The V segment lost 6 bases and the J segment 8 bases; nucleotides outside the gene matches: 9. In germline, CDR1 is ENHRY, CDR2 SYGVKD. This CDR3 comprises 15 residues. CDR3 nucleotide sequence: TGTGCCATCAGCCCCGGGACTAGCGGTCACGATGAGCAGTTCTTC. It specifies CAISPGTSGHDEQFF.

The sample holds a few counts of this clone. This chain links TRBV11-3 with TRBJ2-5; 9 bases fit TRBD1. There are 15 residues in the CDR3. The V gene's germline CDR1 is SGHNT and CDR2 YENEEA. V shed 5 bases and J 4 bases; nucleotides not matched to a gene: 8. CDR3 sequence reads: CASSDTGGALETQYF. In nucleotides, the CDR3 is TGTGCCAGCAGCGATACAGGGGGCGCGTTAGAGACCCAGTACTTC.